This passage covers 14 T cell receptor beta chains from one sample sequenced in a study of OX40 agonist ivuxolimab in advanced cancers. The protocol was immunoSEQ multiplex PCR, while the TCRdb copy is restricted to in-frame clones and leaves out a portion. The sample shows roughly 87,000 clones, around 93% of them seen only once. The source material was CD4+ or CD8+ T cells sorted from blood, sampled in a trial of the OX40 agonist ivuxolimab. The receptors come from an adult with an advanced solid tumor such as melanoma, head and neck, liver or kidney cancer.

The rearrangement joins TRBV7-8 to TRBJ1-3, with TRBD1 as a possible D gene (5 bases). Per germline, CDR1 SGHVS and CDR2 FQNEAQ. V shed 3 bases and J shed 0 bases, with 9 bases lying between them. The CDR3 covers 15 residues. The CDR3, as DNA: TGTGCCAGCAGCTTGGGACGGTCCTCTGGAAACACCATATATTTT. Residues: CASSLGRSSGNTIYF.

This chain links TRBV6-4 with TRBJ2-3, with 9 bases aligning to TRBD2. The trim removed 7 bases at V and 0 bases at J, leaving 5 bases unmatched. The CDR3 has 15 amino acids. Germline lookup yields CDR1 MRHNA and CDR2 SNTAGT. The CDR3, as DNA: TGTGCCAGCAAATTTAGCGGGGGTAGCACAGATACGCAGTATTTT. It codes for CASKFSGGSTDTQYF.

The V and J genes are TRBV7-8 and TRBJ2-7, with TRBD1 matching 9 bases. This CDR3 region has 18 residues. Per the germline V gene, CDR1 is SGHVS and CDR2 is FQNEAQ. V shed 4 bases, J shed 5 bases, and the junction held 18 bases outside the gene matches. CDR3 coding DNA: TGTGCCAGCAGCTATCACCGGGACAGGGCTCTCGGTTACGACGAGCAGTACTTC. Its translation: CASSYHRDRALGYDEQYF.

V is TRBV9 and J is TRBJ2-4; D is possibly TRBD1 (5 bases). Trimming cost V 3 bases and J 6 bases, with 16 bases left between them. Per the germline V gene, CDR1 is SGDLS and CDR2 is YYNGEE. The CDR3 consists of 15 residues. CDR3 residues: CASSAQGSSGNIQYF. In DNA, the CDR3 is TGTGCCAGCAGCGCGCAGGGTTCTTCCGGAAACATTCAGTACTTC.

V gene TRBV7-9 combines with J gene TRBJ2-4, with a possible D match to TRBD2 (7 bases). The CDR3 is made up of 15 amino acids. In germline, CDR1 is SEHNR, CDR2 FQNEAQ (reference sequence). V lost 2 bases and J lost 5, with 13 bases in between. The CDR3 loop is CASSLIAGAQNIQYF. In DNA, the CDR3 is TGTGCCAGCAGCTTAATCGCGGGGGCCCAAAACATTCAGTACTTC. The full variable domain, its missing parts supplied by reference TRBV7-9 and TRBJ2-4, is DTGVSQNPRHKITKRGQNVTFRCDPISEHNRLYWYRQTLGQGPEFLTYFQNEAQLEKSRLLSDRFSAERPKGSFSTLEIQRTEQGDSAMYLCASSLIAGAQNIQYFGAGTRLSVL.

This chain joins TRBV2 and TRBJ2-5; a possible D gene is TRBD1 (5 bases). The CDR3 runs 13 residues. Trimming cost V 3 bases and J 7 bases, with 12 bases left between them. Per germline, CDR1 SNHLY and CDR2 FYNNEI. CDR3: CASSEGGHRTQYF. The CDR3 DNA sequence: TGTGCCAGCAGTGAGGGCGGACATAGGACCCAGTACTTC.

The chain joins TRBV10-3 to TRBJ2-3; tentatively, D is TRBD1 (6 bases). Trimming stripped 6 bases from V and 1 base from J, with 14 bases between. CDR1 and CDR2 (germline): ENHRY, SYGVKD. The CDR3 is 15 residues long. The CDR3 here is CAIRLDAGGTDTQYF. Here the CDR3 DNA reads TGTGCCATCAGACTCGACGCAGGGGGCACAGATACGCAGTATTTT.

The rearrangement uses TRBV7-9 and TRBJ1-2; 8 bases match TRBD1. Trimming removed 4 bases from V and 8 bases from J; junction bases left unmatched: 3. The CDR3 loop spans 12 amino acids. Germline lookup yields CDR1 SEHNR and CDR2 FQNEAQ (reference sequence). The DNA for the CDR3 is TGTGCCAGCAGCTCAGGGGGCGCAGGCTACACCTTC. Translating gives CASSSGGAGYTF.

The gene calls are TRBV6-5 and TRBJ2-7, with D possibly being TRBD1 (8 bases). The CDR3 sequence is 14 residues long. V was cut by 6 bases and J by 7 bases, with 19 bases left in between. Germline-derived CDR1 and CDR2 are MNHEY and SVGAGI. The CDR3: CASSLGQGAGEQYF. Here the CDR3 DNA reads TGTGCCAGCAGCCTTGGACAGGGAGCGGGGGAGCAGTACTTC.

This chain connects TRBV5-1 to TRBJ2-1; D uncertain. Germline-derived CDR1 and CDR2 are SGHRS and YFSETQ. The CDR3 is 14 residues long. Trimming removed 0 bases at V and 5 bases at J, with 9 bases between. The DNA of the CDR3 is TGCGCCAGCAGCTTGGTGGGCGGAAACAATGAGCAGTTCTTC. Encoded protein: CASSLVGGNNEQFF.

The chain combines TRBV7-9 with TRBJ1-4, with 8 bases aligning to TRBD1. With 6 bases clipped from V and 4 bases from J, the junction kept 10 bases outside the gene matches. Germline-derived CDR1 and CDR2 are SEHNR and FQNEAQ (reference sequence). The CDR3 spans 16 residues. Written as DNA, the CDR3 is TGTGCCAGCAGACGAGGACAGGGAGGAGTTAATGAAAAACTGTTTTTT. This encodes CASRRGQGGVNEKLFF.

The chain couples TRBV11-2 to TRBJ2-7; 7 nucleotides agree with TRBD1. This CDR3 is built from 17 residues. Trimming cost V 5 bases and J 5 bases; bases outside gene matches: 18. The germline gives CDR1 SGHAT, CDR2 FQNNGV. The CDR3 loop reads CASSPAWGQTKTNEQYF. For the CDR3, the DNA is TGTGCCAGCAGCCCAGCATGGGGACAGACCAAAACTAACGAGCAGTACTTC. Drawing the rest from reference TRBV11-2 and TRBJ2-7, the complete variable domain is EAGVAQSPRYKIIEKRQSVAFWCNPISGHATLYWYQQILGQGPKLLIQFQNNGVVDDSQLPKDRFSAERLKGVDSTLKIQPAKLEDSAVYLCASSPAWGQTKTNEQYFGPGTRLTVT.

As concerns this clone: Sequence at one end of the junction differs from germline and may be a read error. The V gene is TRBV19, the J gene TRBJ2-5; 9 bases line up with TRBD1. CDR1 and CDR2 from the germline V gene are LNHDA and SQIVND (reference sequence). There are 16 residues in the CDR3. For the CDR3, the DNA is TGTGCCAGTAGTGCGCCGGGACAGGGCCTTCAAGAAACCCAGTACTTC. Residues: CASSAPGQGLQETQYF.

J is TRBJ2-7 and V is TRBV6-1; 7 bases map to TRBD2. V gave up 2 bases and J gave up 5 bases; unmatched junction bases: 15. The germline gives CDR1 MNHNS, CDR2 SASEGT. The CDR3 covers 17 residues. The DNA for the CDR3 is TGTGCCAGCAGTGAACCAACGGCGGGGGAAGGGGCGAACGAGCAGTACTTC. It codes for CASSEPTAGEGANEQYF.